This is a list of T cell receptor beta chains from one sample in a study of regulatory T cells in long-lasting Graves disease. TCRdb re-called the multiplex PCR reads through MiXCR, storing one row per CDR3 protein. The sample holds more than 650,000 distinct CDR3 sequences, around 32% seen once. The sequencing here drew on peripheral blood mononuclear cells (PBMCs), taken when the disease was refractory, from a patient treated with antithyroid drugs. These TCRs come from a female donor with Graves disease. The CDR3 runs from the conserved cysteine through the conserved F or W. A D gene is named only where the DNA matches it firmly. Clone size, where shown, is once, few, many, or a class for clones that have expanded.

TRBJ1-1	many	TRBD1	TRBV2	CASSGPGQGHAEAFF	TGTGCCAGCAGCGGACCGGGACAGGGCCATGCTGAAGCTTTCTTT
TRBJ1-6	few	TRBD1	TRBV20-1	CSASRDSNSPLHF	TGCAGTGCTTCGAGGGACAGTAATTCACCCCTCCACTTT
TRBJ1-5	-	-	TRBV19	CASSLFRSRTVSNQPQHF	TGTGCCAGTAGTTTATTCCGGTCCAGGACGGTAAGCAATCAGCCCCAGCATTTT
TRBJ1-2	few	-	TRBV28	CASSTGLRGYTF	TGTGCCAGCAGCACAGGGTTGAGAGGCTACACCTTC
TRBJ1-5	few	-	TRBV11-2	CASSLRSGGRNQPQHF	TGTGCCAGCAGCTTACGGAGCGGAGGCCGCAATCAGCCCCAGCATTTT
TRBJ2-7	once	TRBD1	TRBV12-3/TRBV12-4	CTSSDIGQGADEQYF	TGTACCAGCAGTGACATCGGACAGGGGGCGGATGAGCAGTACTTC
TRBJ2-7	few	-	TRBV11-2	CASSLLTAREQYF	TGTGCCAGCAGCTTACTGACCGCGCGCGAGCAGTACTTC
TRBJ1-2	-	-	TRBV29-1	CSVEKGGYTF	TGCAGCGTAGAAAAGGGGGGCTACACCTTC
TRBJ1-1	many	-	TRBV2	CASSERVGTEAFF	TGTGCCAGCAGTGAAAGGGTAGGGACTGAAGCTTTCTTT
TRBJ2-5	few	TRBD1	TRBV29-1	CSVASGGPETQYF	TGCAGCGTTGCGTCAGGGGGCCCAGAGACCCAGTACTTC
TRBJ1-2	many	-	TRBV6-5	CASSYNQGNGYTF	TGTGCCAGCAGTTATAACCAGGGTAATGGCTACACCTTC
TRBJ1-1	few	TRBD1	TRBV5-6	CASSLGDRAATEAFF	TGTGCCAGCAGCTTGGGAGACAGGGCGGCCACTGAAGCTTTCTTT
TRBJ1-4	many	-	TRBV6-1	CASSIRTGPTNEKLFF	TGTGCCAGCAGTATCCGGACGGGCCCAACTAATGAAAAACTGTTTTTT
TRBJ1-1	few	-	TRBV5-1	CASSLHRVGTEAFF	TGCGCCAGCAGCCTGCACAGGGTAGGAACTGAAGCTTTCTTT
TRBJ1-6	few	-	TRBV6-2/TRBV6-3	CASSYSSPSGSPLHF	TGTGCCAGCAGTTACTCGTCCCCCTCGGGTTCACCCCTCCACTTT
TRBJ1-4	-	-	TRBV15	CATSRARNEKLFF	TGTGCCACCAGCAGAGCCCGTAATGAAAAACTGTTTTTT
TRBJ1-1	-	TRBD1	TRBV20-1	CSAEGQGGVWAFF	TGCAGTGCGGAAGGGCAGGGGGGAGTGTGGGCTTTCTTT
TRBJ1-5	many	-	TRBV12-3/TRBV12-4	CASSLEGESNQPQHF	TGTGCCAGCAGTTTAGAGGGGGAGAGCAATCAGCCCCAGCATTTT
TRBJ1-3	-	-	TRBV5-1	CASSGATGNTIYF	TGCGCCAGCAGCGGGGCAACTGGAAACACCATATATTTT
TRBJ2-7	-	-	TRBV25-1	CASSEFRADDSYEQYF	TGTGCCAGCAGTGAATTCCGGGCAGACGACTCCTACGAGCAGTACTTC
TRBJ1-5	-	-	TRBV30	CAWSVRDSNQPQHF	TGTGCCTGGAGCGTGCGCGATAGCAATCAGCCCCAGCATTTT
TRBJ1-1	many	-	TRBV29-1	CSVEVGQNTEAFF	TGCAGCGTTGAGGTCGGGCAGAACACTGAAGCTTTCTTT
TRBJ2-7	few	TRBD2	TRBV5-5	CASSSTSGRAEQTYEQYF	TGTGCCAGCAGCTCGACTAGCGGGAGGGCCGAGCAAACCTACGAGCAGTACTTC
TRBJ2-7	-	TRBD1	TRBV6-5	CASSLGDRGVHF	TGTGCCAGCAGTTTGGGGGACAGGGGAGTTCACTTC
TRBJ2-7	-	-	TRBV7-9	CASSSPGTSSYEQYF	TGTGCCAGCAGCTCCCCCGGGACGAGCTCGTATGAGCAGTACTTC
TRBJ1-6	few	-	TRBV27	CASRVGTAYNSPLHF	TGTGCCAGCAGGGTCGGGACCGCGTATAATTCACCCCTCCACTTT